These T cell receptor beta chains were read from a single sample in a study of metastatic and nonmetastatic thyroid tumors. TCRdb ran MiXCR on the PCR reads. The table records tens of thousands of clones, about 19% of them present only once. Material: blood. These receptors originate from a female donor with papillary thyroid cancer or a benign thyroid nodule (not recorded which). Some clones in this sample may be carry-over from other donors' samples. Each CDR3 is given with its conserved first and last residue. A D gene is named only where the DNA matches it firmly. Clone size, where shown, is once, few, many, or a class for clones that have expanded.

V gene	clone size	D gene	J gene	CDR3 protein	CDR3 DNA
TRBV7-9	many	.	TRBJ1-1	CASSYHQGNTEAFF	TGTGCCAGCAGCTACCACCAGGGGAACACTGAAGCTTTCTTT
TRBV5-1	many	TRBD2	TRBJ2-1	CASSLGLAGINEQFF	TGCGCCAGCAGCTTGGGGCTAGCGGGAATCAATGAGCAGTTCTTC
TRBV4-1	medium-sized	.	TRBJ2-3	CASSQTDLLTDTQYF	TGCGCCAGCAGCCAAACGGACCTGCTCACAGATACGCAGTATTTT
TRBV28	few	.	TRBJ2-7	CATTVQAYEQYF	TGTGCCACCACTGTACAAGCCTACGAGCAGTACTTC
TRBV19	many	TRBD2	TRBJ2-5	CASSMRLADPQETQYF	TGTGCCAGTAGTATGAGGCTAGCGGATCCTCAAGAGACCCAGTACTTC
TRBV2	.	TRBD1	TRBJ1-1	CASRGTARTSEAFF	TGTGCCAGCAGGGGGACAGCTAGGACTTCTGAAGCTTTCTTT
TRBV3-1	many	.	TRBJ1-2	CASSHSGAPRGYTF	TGTGCCAGCAGCCATTCCGGGGCACCGAGAGGCTACACCTTC
TRBV4-1	many	.	TRBJ2-3	CASSQPGSTDTQYF	TGCGCCAGCAGCCAACCCGGGAGTACAGATACGCAGTATTTT
TRBV18	once	.	TRBJ1-5	CASSPGDSNQPQHF	TGTGCCAGCTCACCTGGAGATAGCAATCAGCCCCAGCATTTT
TRBV6-4	many	.	TRBJ1-4	CASSEGQGSEKLFF	TGTGCCAGCAGTGAAGGGCAGGGGAGTGAAAAACTGTTTTTT
TRBV11-2	medium-sized	TRBD2	TRBJ2-1	CASSVWTSGRHNEQFF	TGTGCCAGCAGCGTGTGGACTAGCGGGAGGCACAATGAGCAGTTCTTC
TRBV7-3	many	TRBD2	TRBJ2-3	CASSSGAGGGDTQYF	TGTGCCAGCAGCTCCGGCGCGGGAGGAGGAGATACGCAGTATTTT
TRBV7-3	medium-sized	TRBD2	TRBJ2-3	CASSLTLFGTSGDTDTQYF	TGTGCCAGCAGCTTAACCCTATTCGGGACTAGCGGAGACACAGATACGCAGTATTTT
TRBV3-1	many	.	TRBJ2-2	CASSHTGQSRGTGELFF	TGTGCCAGCAGCCATACCGGACAGTCGAGGGGCACCGGGGAGCTGTTTTTT
TRBV6-1	few	TRBD2	TRBJ2-7	CASSKTSGNPYEQYF	TGTGCCAGCAGTAAGACTAGCGGGAATCCCTACGAGCAGTACTTC
TRBV7-3	many	TRBD1	TRBJ2-1	CASSRDRANNEQFF	TGTGCCAGCAGCCGGGACAGGGCAAACAATGAGCAGTTCTTC
TRBV20-1	.	.	TRBJ2-2	CSAKGPRAPTGELFF	TGCAGTGCTAAGGGACCGAGAGCCCCAACCGGGGAGCTGTTTTTT
TRBV7-3	.	.	TRBJ1-3	CASSLRSGPRWGNTIYF	TGTGCCAGCAGCTTAAGATCGGGCCCGAGGTGGGGAAACACCATATATTTT
TRBV6-5	few	TRBD1	TRBJ1-4	CASSYSPGTGTNEKLFF	TGTGCCAGCAGTTACTCCCCCGGGACAGGGACTAATGAAAAACTGTTTTTT
TRBV6-1	many	.	TRBJ1-5	CASSPGAPRPQHF	TGTGCCAGCAGTCCAGGGGCCCCAAGGCCCCAGCATTTT
TRBV24-1	few	.	TRBJ1-2	CATSDFKDGYTF	TGTGCCACCAGTGATTTCAAGGATGGCTACACCTTC
TRBV28	few	.	TRBJ2-1	CASSPSAGNEQFF	TGTGCCAGCAGCCCCTCGGCCGGGAATGAGCAGTTCTTC
TRBV4-2	many	TRBD2	TRBJ2-2	CASSQPWQGGTGELFF	TGTGCCAGCAGCCAACCGTGGCAGGGAGGGACCGGGGAGCTGTTTTTT
TRBV4-1	few	.	TRBJ2-7	CASSQGVRSSYEQYF	TGCGCCAGCAGCCAAGGGGTACGGAGCTCCTACGAGCAGTACTTC
TRBV20-1	.	TRBD2	TRBJ2-1	CSARSGLGGNEQFF	TGCAGTGCTAGGTCGGGACTAGGGGGCAATGAGCAGTTCTTC
TRBV20-1	.	.	TRBJ2-3	CSAPTGATDTQYF	TGCAGTGCTCCCACTGGGGCAACAGATACGCAGTATTTT
TRBV2	many	TRBD1	TRBJ1-4	CASHDRVKEKLFF	TGTGCCAGCCATGACAGGGTAAAAGAAAAACTGTTTTTT
TRBV30	many	.	TRBJ2-5	CAWSGQFTETQYF	TGTGCCTGGAGTGGACAGTTCACAGAGACCCAGTACTTC
TRBV10-3	many	.	TRBJ2-3	CAISESYRETDTQYF	TGTGCCATCAGTGAGTCTTACAGGGAAACAGATACGCAGTATTTT
TRBV11-1	many	.	TRBJ1-2	CASSLSGQPYGYTF	TGTGCCAGCAGTCTCTCGGGACAACCCTATGGCTACACCTTC
TRBV6-5	.	.	TRBJ2-2	CASSYSRGRGTGELFF	TGTGCCAGCAGTTACTCGAGGGGGCGGGGAACCGGGGAGCTGTTTTTT
TRBV27	many	.	TRBJ2-7	CASSSVLLSYEQYF	TGTGCCAGCAGTTCCGTGTTACTCTCCTACGAGCAGTACTTC
TRBV6-2/TRBV6-3	.	.	TRBJ2-3	CASSYVDTQYF	TGTGCCAGCAGTTACGTTGATACGCAGTATTTT
TRBV5-6	many	TRBD1	TRBJ1-2	CASRTGQGAYGYTF	TGTGCCAGCAGAACGGGACAGGGGGCATATGGCTACACCTTC
TRBV28	.	.	TRBJ2-1	CASSFISPAGSSYNEQFF	TGTGCCAGCAGTTTTATTAGCCCCGCAGGCAGCTCCTACAATGAGCAGTTCTTC
TRBV12-3/TRBV12-4	.	.	TRBJ2-3	CASRSPPGDTQYF	TGTGCCAGCAGGTCGCCTCCTGGGGATACGCAGTATTTT
TRBV20-1	.	.	TRBJ1-1	CSAIPGYEAFF	TGCAGTGCCATACCGGGGTATGAAGCTTTCTTT
TRBV28	many	.	TRBJ2-6	CASSLQALAAGANVLTF	TGTGCCAGCAGTTTACAGGCCCTAGCCGCTGGGGCCAACGTCCTGACTTTC
TRBV20-1	many	.	TRBJ2-2	CSASGRPNTGELFF	TGCAGTGCTAGCGGGAGACCGAACACCGGGGAGCTGTTTTTT
TRBV28	many	TRBD1	TRBJ1-1	CASSQGAGGTEAFF	TGTGCCAGCAGTCAGGGGGCTGGGGGCACTGAAGCTTTCTTT
TRBV5-1	once	.	TRBJ2-7	CASTGTTRYEQYF	TGCGCCAGCACGGGGACAACACGCTACGAGCAGTACTTC
TRBV19	few	.	TRBJ2-1	CASSIEQRRFFF	TGTGCCAGTAGTATCGAACAACGCCGATTCTTCTTC
TRBV6-1	many	TRBD2	TRBJ2-5	CASSAPGLSETQYF	TGTGCCAGCAGTGCCCCGGGACTATCGGAGACCCAGTACTTC
TRBV5-1	medium-sized	.	TRBJ2-6	CASRRQELKTGANVLTF	TGCGCCAGCAGGAGACAGGAGCTGAAAACTGGGGCCAACGTCCTGACTTTC
TRBV9	many	.	TRBJ1-6	CASSETANSPLHF	TGTGCCAGCAGCGAGACAGCAAATTCACCCCTCCACTTT
TRBV12-3/TRBV12-4	many	.	TRBJ2-3	CASSFGAGLIDTQYF	TGTGCCAGCAGTTTTGGGGCGGGACTGATAGATACGCAGTATTTT
TRBV6-1	many	.	TRBJ1-5	CASRAVDSSFQSQHF	TGTGCCAGCAGAGCCGTGGACAGTAGTTTCCAGTCCCAGCATTTT
TRBV11-3	medium-sized	.	TRBJ2-2	CASSLDGGQNTGELFF	TGTGCCAGCAGCTTAGATGGCGGACAGAACACCGGGGAGCTGTTTTTT
TRBV29-1	many	TRBD2	TRBJ2-3	CSVPPGTSGRYTDTQYF	TGCAGCGTACCCCCCGGGACTAGCGGGAGATACACAGATACGCAGTATTTT